The rows below give T cell receptor beta chains drawn from one sample of a study of T cell responses to AZD1222 COVID-19 vaccine. Sequencing was performed with immunoSEQ multiplex PCR; in TCRdb, only in-frame clones are kept and a portion is missing. Of around 130,000 clones listed, approximately 90% are singletons. Material: peripheral blood, obtained 28 days after the second AZD1222 dose. These receptors were taken from an adult who received the AZD1222 COVID-19 vaccine. Both conserved end residues are trimmed from each CDR3. Clone size, where shown, is once, few, many, or a class for clones that have expanded.

clone size	V gene	J gene	CDR3 protein
-	TRBV5-1	TRBJ2-5	ASSFGGTGGETQY
-	TRBV2	TRBJ2-1	ASSGQLYNEQF
once	TRBV19	TRBJ2-7	ASSEIHSYEQY
-	TRBV20-1	TRBJ2-5	SARDIMTQY
-	TRBV28	TRBJ1-2	ASSSGTGVAGYT
-	TRBV23-1	TRBJ2-6	ARVTFSGANVLT
-	TRBV4-3	TRBJ2-5	ASSQGVVRGVETQY
few	TRBV18	TRBJ1-5	ASSPGGPKPQH
-	TRBV15	TRBJ2-1	ATGGGLLKNNEQF
-	TRBV2	TRBJ1-4	ASSFTGLSTNEKLF
-	TRBV28	TRBJ1-5	ASYSNQPQH
-	TRBV15	TRBJ1-2	ATSRDATGTGYT
-	TRBV5-1	TRBJ1-1	ASSWDEGASGEAF
-	TRBV19	TRBJ2-7	ASSNPTGGSYEQY
-	TRBV11-2	TRBJ2-5	ASSRTRQVIQETQY
-	TRBV4-3	TRBJ2-3	ASSQDLVTDTQY
-	TRBV5-1	TRBJ2-5	ASSWGGGQETQY
once	TRBV27	TRBJ1-5	ASSPRQGAIEWSNQPQH
-	TRBV28	TRBJ2-5	ASSLLSGSRETQY
-	TRBV5-6	TRBJ2-1	ASSLAAGRLYNEQF
-	TRBV27	TRBJ2-7	ASSKAADRVYEQY
-	TRBV5-8	TRBJ2-2	ASSLFQILTGELF
-	TRBV6-4	TRBJ2-3	ASSESAGSTDTQY
few	TRBV4-1	TRBJ2-2	ASSQDLDDRGGELF
-	TRBV2	TRBJ1-1	ASIRWGTEAF
-	TRBV27	TRBJ2-3	ASSTEFTDTQY
few	TRBV6-2/TRBV6-3	TRBJ2-1	ASSYSGTSRAYNEQF
-	TRBV4-3	TRBJ2-1	ASSRGRGGNEQF
-	TRBV18	TRBJ1-1	ASSLSLRDATLNTEAF
-	TRBV4-3	TRBJ2-1	ASSVVAGLNNEQF
-	TRBV9	TRBJ2-2	ASSVAQAYTGELF
-	TRBV9	TRBJ1-3	ASSVVAGESGNTIY
-	TRBV7-9	TRBJ1-1	ASRGDRGMNTEAF
-	TRBV11-2	TRBJ1-6	ASSLESGLGSPLH
-	TRBV5-6	TRBJ2-3	ASSLVFEGIGTDTQY
once	TRBV11-2	TRBJ1-1	ASSLPGPEAF
-	TRBV20-1	TRBJ2-7	SARVQRGMY
-	TRBV27	TRBJ2-2	ASSFGLWGQGAGGELF
-	TRBV5-6	TRBJ1-1	ASSLMGTLTEAF
-	TRBV7-2	TRBJ2-1	ASSLVQAVNEQF
-	TRBV27	TRBJ1-1	ASGQGGVTEAF
-	TRBV14	TRBJ2-7	ASRRGGMEAEQY
-	TRBV10-3	TRBJ2-2	ATKAGEDTGELF
-	TRBV6-1	TRBJ2-5	ASSEAGTSEETQY
-	TRBV6-5	TRBJ1-4	ASSYSRQVSEKLF
-	TRBV5-4	TRBJ2-3	ASSLVSAGGATDTQY
once	TRBV18	TRBJ2-5	ASSPPNGETQY
-	TRBV5-5	TRBJ1-4	ASSSLGATNEKLF
-	TRBV19	TRBJ2-3	ASSVPSRGGTDTQY
-	TRBV5-1	TRBJ2-5	ASSRRASGSRETQY
once	TRBV5-8	TRBJ2-4	ASSLNQGAKNIQY
-	TRBV20-1	TRBJ2-3	SATAHTQY